These 3 T cell receptor beta chains came from one sample sequenced in a study of OX40 agonist ivuxolimab in advanced cancers. TCRdb keeps only in-frame clones here, not all; method: immunoSEQ multiplex PCR. The sample holds roughly 80,000 clones, roughly 87% seen once. This specimen was CD4+ or CD8+ T cells sorted from blood, taken in a trial of the OX40 agonist ivuxolimab. These receptors came from an adult with an advanced solid tumor such as melanoma, head and neck, liver or kidney cancer.

V usage is TRBV7-8 and J usage is TRBJ1-1; D gene unclear. Trimming cost V 0 bases and J 0 bases, with 11 bases left between them. Germline V gene data show CDR1 as SGHVS and CDR2 as FQNEAQ. The CDR3 is made up of 16 amino acids. The CDR3 DNA sequence: TGTGCCAGCAGCTTAGCGCTGGGGTTTATGAACACTGAAGCTTTCTTT. The encoded protein is CASSLALGFMNTEAFF.

The CDR3 DNA reads TGTGCCAGCAGTGGCGGACCCTATGGCTACACCTTC. It specifies CASSGGPYGYTF. The rearrangement uses TRBV25-1 and TRBJ1-2, with D hard to call. Germline V CDR1 and CDR2: MGHDK, SYGVNS. CDR3 length: 12 amino acids. V was clipped by 4 bases and J by 4 bases, with 7 bases between them.

This sequence joins TRBV28 and TRBJ1-2, with D perhaps matching TRBD1 (6 bases). Trimming stripped 4 bases from V and 9 bases from J, with 15 bases between. The CDR3 sequence is 13 residues long. The germline V gene encodes CDR1 MDHEN and CDR2 SYDVKM. The CDR3 DNA follows: TGTGCCAGCAGTTCTCGGGACAAAGGACGCTACACCTTC. Its protein is CASSSRDKGRYTF.